This TCR beta chain was captured in a study of blood T cell repertoires in COVID-19. Turning to the study itself: Samples representing acute and convalescent COVID-19 were sourced from the United States, Italy and Spain. In each case, the material was cDNA or gDNA derived from T cells, B-cell-depleted T cells, or PBMCs.

Original analysis: By means of reference gene primer amplification, nucleated cell counts were estimated. Sequenced by immunoSEQ multiplex PCR; TCRdb stores in-frame clones only, minus some. V, J and clone size were drawn from that table, and D and trimming were deduced from the DNA. The sample contains 130,000 or so clones, around 82% of which appear only once. CDR3 length equals 14 residues. Trimming removed 4 bases from V and 1 base from J, with 8 bases in between. The germline V gene encodes CDR1 SGHTA and CDR2 FQGNSA. This chain connects TRBV7-2 to TRBJ1-3; possible D gene TRBD1, 6 bases. Sequenced input: peripheral blood. This clonotype originated in a human donor in a cohort sampled during active COVID-19. The CDR3 spells CASSSGTSGNTIYF. The DNA of the CDR3 is TGTGCCAGCAGCTCTGGGACATCTGGAAACACCATATATTTT.